What follows are 31 T cell receptor beta chains derived from one specimen sequenced in a study of shared T cell receptors in the human thymus. Using immunoSEQ multiplex PCR, the repertoire was profiled, and TCRdb retains in-frame clones only, with some absent. This sample has hundreds of thousands of clones; about 90% occur once, and the top ten carry just under 0.0095%. The data also belong to a second study, concerning human thymus T cells.

Sequencing input: thymocytes. The source is a boy less than two years old with a congenital heart defect.

The chain employs TRBV7-9 and TRBJ1-1, with 7 bases that match TRBD1. The V gene's germline CDR1 is SEHNR and CDR2 FQNEAQ (reference sequence). This CDR3 comprises 14 residues. The V segment lost 5 bases and the J segment 1 base; nucleotides outside the gene matches: 4. The CDR3 here is CASSRDRTNTEAFF. CDR3 in DNA: TGTGCCAGCAGCAGGGACAGAACGAACACTGAAGCTTTCTTT.

This clone has just a few counts. The V gene is TRBV18, the J gene TRBJ1-5; possibly TRBD1 for D (5 bases). This CDR3 is built from 17 residues. V lost 5 bases and J lost 1, with 18 bases in between. Germline V gene sequence: CDR1 KGHSH, CDR2 LQKENI. Here the CDR3 DNA reads TGTGCCAGCTCAGACACCGGGGACTGGGTGAGCAATCAGCCCCAGCATTTT. Amino acids: CASSDTGDWVSNQPQHF.

This clone appeared once. In DNA, the CDR3 is TGCGCCAGCGCCTCTATGCCTACGTTTGGGAGGAGGTATGGCTACACCTTC. Translated: CASASMPTFGRRYGYTF. V gene TRBV4-3 combines with J gene TRBJ1-2; D is unresolved. V gave up 8 bases and J gave up 5 bases, with 27 bases separating them. The CDR3 is 17 amino acids. CDR1 and CDR2 from the germline V gene are LGHNA and YSLEER.

The rearrangement joins TRBV27 to TRBJ1-2, with D hard to call. This CDR3 contains 12 residues. V was shortened by 2 bases and J by 6 bases, with 7 bases between the two germline ends. Looked up from germline, CDR1 is MNHEY and CDR2 is SMNVEV (reference sequence). The DNA of the CDR3 is TGTGCCAGCAGTTTAGAGGGAAATGGCTACACCTTC. It yields the protein CASSLEGNGYTF.

A remark on this clone: Other nucleotide sequences from this sample produce the same CDR3. The chain recombines TRBV4-3 with TRBJ2-3; D is unclear. Deletions cut 1 base from V and 2 bases from J, with 7 bases between. The CDR3 is 14 residues long. Germline-derived CDR1 and CDR2 are LGHNA and YSLEER. The CDR3 is CASSQVSYTDTQYF. DNA for the CDR3: TGCGCCAGCAGCCAAGTCTCCTACACAGATACGCAGTATTTT.

This chain connects TRBV6-5 to TRBJ2-7; tentative D call: TRBD1 (5 bases). In germline, CDR1 is MNHEY, CDR2 SVGAGI. This CDR3 has 14 residues. V was pared by 2 bases and J by 3 bases, with 11 bases between. As DNA, the CDR3 is TGTGCCAGCAGTTACGGGGCGATCCGCTACGAGCAGTACTTC. This encodes CASSYGAIRYEQYF.

The chain is built from TRBV10-1 and TRBJ2-2; 10 bases align to TRBD2. The CDR3 length is 18 residues. Looked up from germline, CDR1 is WNHNN and CDR2 is SYGVQD (reference sequence). V dropped 8 bases and J dropped 2; count of bases not matched to a gene: 14. The DNA of the CDR3 is TGCGCCAGCTCCTGGACTAGCGGCTACCCCCATAACACCGGGGAGCTGTTTTTT. Translation gives CASSWTSGYPHNTGELFF.

The V call is TRBV14, the J call TRBJ2-7, with 12 bases fitting TRBD2. There are 17 residues in the CDR3. Germline loops: CDR1 SGHDN, CDR2 FVKESK. Trimming cost V 4 bases and J 2 bases; bases outside gene matches: 9. This CDR3 reads CASSRLAGGEPAYEQYF. The CDR3 DNA reads as TGTGCCAGCAGCCGGCTAGCGGGAGGGGAACCGGCCTACGAGCAGTACTTC.

The V gene is TRBV28, the J gene TRBJ2-3; 9 bases are shared with TRBD1. V gave up 6 bases and J gave up 1 base; unmatched junction bases: 11. Germline V gene lookup returns CDR1 MDHEN and CDR2 SYDVKM. This CDR3 is built from 17 residues. The CDR3 loop reads CASSLAAGTGRTDTQYF. DNA for the CDR3: TGTGCCAGCAGCCTAGCGGCCGGGACAGGGCGCACAGATACGCAGTATTTT.

This chain links TRBV27 with TRBJ1-2; unclear D gene. Deletions cut 5 bases from V and 7 bases from J, with 17 bases between. Germline assignment: CDR1 MNHEY and CDR2 SMNVEV (reference sequence). This CDR3 contains 14 residues. CDR3 nucleotide sequence: TGTGCCAGCAGTGAAAACGGGTCGATTGGTGGCTACACCTTC. Residues: CASSENGSIGGYTF.

The gene calls are TRBV15 and TRBJ2-7; TRBD1 matches 10 bases. Trimming took 2 bases from V and 7 from J; bases not matched to a gene: 8. The germline V gene has CDR1 LNHNV and CDR2 YYDKDF (reference sequence). The CDR3 is made up of 15 amino acids. The CDR3 region has the DNA TGTGCCACCAGCAGATCCGACAGGGGGCGAAGGGAGCAGTACTTC. As protein: CATSRSDRGRREQYF.

A word on this clone: An end of the junction does not agree with germline; a read error may underlie this. V usage is TRBV9 and J usage is TRBJ2-2; 12 nucleotides agree with TRBD2. CDR3 size: 17 residues. Germline CDR1 is SGDLS and CDR2 is YYNGEE. CDR3 in DNA: TGTGCCAGCAGCGATAATCTAGCGGGAGGGAACGCCGGGGAGCTGTTTTTT. Encoded protein: CASSDNLAGGNAGELFF.

The chain is built from TRBV7-2 and TRBJ2-3, with 12 bases aligning to TRBD2. The trim removed 5 bases at V and 6 bases at J, leaving 15 bases unmatched. The germline gives CDR1 SGHTA, CDR2 FQGNSA. The length of the CDR3 is 18 residues. The CDR3 coding sequence is TGTGCCAGCAGCACACGGACGACTAGCGGGAGTGCAGCGGATACGCAGTATTTT. This sequence encodes CASSTRTTSGSAADTQYF.

V gene TRBV28 combines with J gene TRBJ2-4, with TRBD2 as a possible D gene (5 bases). Trimming cost V 4 bases and J 0 bases, with 7 bases left between them. Germline V CDR1 and CDR2: MDHEN, SYDVKM. There are 14 residues in the CDR3. This CDR3 is CASSSEEAKNIQYF. The CDR3, as DNA: TGTGCCAGCAGTTCGGAGGAAGCCAAAAACATTCAGTACTTC.

The V and J genes are TRBV10-3 and TRBJ1-2; 7 positions match TRBD1. Looked up from germline, CDR1 is ENHRY and CDR2 is SYGVKD. CDR3 length: 15 amino acids. Germline trimming cut 8 bases from V and 2 bases from J; bases unmatched to any gene: 11. In DNA, the CDR3 is TGTGCCATCCGCGCCGGGACAGTGACCAACTATGGCTACACCTTC. This encodes CAIRAGTVTNYGYTF.

V and J are TRBV4-3 and TRBJ1-5, with TRBD1 matching 8 bases. The trim removed 0 bases at V and 0 bases at J, leaving 10 bases unmatched. The CDR3 loop spans 19 amino acids. Germline values: CDR1 LGHNA, CDR2 YSLEER. The CDR3 coding sequence is TGCGCCAGCAGCCAAGATCCATGGACAGGGAAATATAGCAATCAGCCCCAGCATTTT. Its translation is CASSQDPWTGKYSNQPQHF.

The gene calls are TRBV11-2 and TRBJ1-2, with 8 nucleotides matching TRBD1. The CDR3 runs to 14 residues. Germline lookup yields CDR1 SGHAT and CDR2 FQNNGV. V lost 4 bases and J lost 4; bases outside the gene matches: 5. CDR3 region: CASSSNTGGYGYTF. For the CDR3, the DNA is TGTGCCAGCAGCTCGAACACAGGGGGCTATGGCTACACCTTC.

V usage is TRBV6-6 and J usage is TRBJ1-5; D gene unclear. V lost 3 bases to trimming and J lost 5 bases, with 8 bases between them. This CDR3 has 13 residues. CDR1 is MNHNY and CDR2 is SVGAGI in the germline V gene (reference sequence). The CDR3 nucleotides are TGTGCCAGCAGTTATTGGTCGGATCAGCCCCAGCATTTT. Translation gives CASSYWSDQPQHF.

The chain couples TRBV14 to TRBJ2-7, with a tentative D call TRBD1 (5 bases). The V gene's germline CDR1 is SGHDN and CDR2 FVKESK. This CDR3 has 16 residues. Trimming took off 1 base at V and 0 bases at J, with 13 bases between the two ends. The CDR3: CASSQVAGKSSYEQYF. The CDR3, as DNA: TGTGCCAGCAGCCAAGTAGCAGGGAAGAGCTCCTACGAGCAGTACTTC.

The gene calls are TRBV6-5 and TRBJ1-1; possibly TRBD1 for D (6 bases). The CDR3 contains 16 residues. The V gene lost 0 bases and the J gene lost 5 bases, with 16 bases spanning the gap. Germline loops: CDR1 MNHEY, CDR2 SVGAGI. The CDR3 DNA follows: TGTGCCAGCAGTTACTCCGGGGGGGCGTTGTATACTGAAGCTTTCTTT. Translating it yields CASSYSGGALYTEAFF.

The chain combines TRBV14 with TRBJ1-3, with 7 bases aligning to TRBD1. V dropped 3 bases and J dropped 0; count of bases not matched to a gene: 11. The CDR3 contains 18 residues. Germline V gene sequence: CDR1 SGHDN, CDR2 FVKESK. CDR3 in amino acids: CASSHYNLQGSSGNTIYF. CDR3 coding DNA: TGTGCCAGCAGCCACTACAACCTACAGGGGAGCTCTGGAAACACCATATATTTT.

The chain couples TRBV30 to TRBJ2-3, with 7 bases matching TRBD2. CDR3 length: 16 amino acids. Germline values: CDR1 GTSNPN, CDR2 SVGIG (reference sequence). J gave up 5 bases and V 0 bases, and 11 bases lay outside the gene matches. Here the CDR3 reads CAWSVRDPGGRDTQYF. DNA for the CDR3: TGTGCCTGGAGTGTACGAGATCCGGGAGGCCGAGATACGCAGTATTTT.

This chain links TRBV7-6 with TRBJ2-3; 7 bases are a match to TRBD1. This CDR3 has 16 residues. Germline assignment: CDR1 SGHVS and CDR2 FNYEAQ. V lost 5 bases to trimming and J lost 1 base; unmatched junction nucleotides: 9. The CDR3 sequence: CASSHRQGRGTDTQYF. The DNA of the CDR3 is TGTGCCAGCAGCCACCGACAGGGTCGGGGCACAGATACGCAGTATTTT.

The chain combines TRBV28 with TRBJ1-2; 7 bases map to TRBD1. The CDR3 is 14 residues long. Germline CDR1 MDHEN, CDR2 SYDVKM. The J segment lost 5 bases and the V segment lost 6 bases, leaving 9 bases of the junction unmatched. CDR3 protein: CASSCHRDRYGYTF. As DNA, the CDR3 is TGTGCCAGCAGCTGCCACCGGGACAGATATGGCTACACCTTC.

The chain uses TRBV9 and TRBJ2-5; 7 positions match TRBD2. Germline V lookup: CDR1 SGDLS, CDR2 YYNGEE. This CDR3 has 14 amino acids. With V trimmed by 0 bases and J by 4 bases, 3 bases remained unmatched. Here the CDR3 DNA reads TGTGCCAGCAGCGTAGTTTTAGCGGGAGAGACCCAGTACTTC. Amino acids: CASSVVLAGETQYF. Combining the CDR3 with reference TRBV9 and TRBJ2-5 gives the whole variable domain DSGVTQTPKHLITATGQRVTLRCSPRSGDLSVYWYQQSLDQGLQFLIQYYNGEERAKGNILERFSAQQFPDLHSELNLSSLELGDSALYFCASSVVLAGETQYFGPGTRLLVL.

The CDR3 bases are TGTGCCAGCAGTGATTCAGGCGGACTAGCGGAGAACACCGGGGAGCTGTTTTTT. Translating it yields CASSDSGGLAENTGELFF. The chain recombines TRBV2 with TRBJ2-2; 10 bases align to TRBD2. The V and J ends lost 3 bases and 1 base, in that order; junction bases with no gene match: 8. Germline CDR1 and CDR2: SNHLY and FYNNEI. This CDR3 contains 18 residues.

The chain carries TRBV5-8 and TRBJ2-1; D not resolved. Germline CDR1 and CDR2: SGHTS and YDEGEE. The CDR3 runs to 15 residues. V lost 1 base and J lost 7, with 15 bases in between. CDR3 in DNA: TGTGCCAGCAGCTTGACGACATACTCACCAAATGAGCAGTTCTTC. Translation gives CASSLTTYSPNEQFF.

V gene TRBV5-1 combines with J gene TRBJ2-1, with 9 bases that match TRBD2. Germline assignment: CDR1 SGHRS and CDR2 YFSETQ. With V trimmed by 4 bases and J by 9 bases, 11 bases remained unmatched. This CDR3 contains 15 residues. CDR3 nucleotide sequence: TGCGCCAGCAGCCAACGGACTAGCGATTGGACTGAGCAGTTCTTC. Its translation: CASSQRTSDWTEQFF.

This chain joins TRBV2 and TRBJ2-4; 15 bases line up with TRBD2. The CDR3 is 20 amino acids. Trimming removed 1 base from V and 2 bases from J; junction bases left unmatched: 9. Germline CDR1 reads SNHLY; CDR2 reads FYNNEI. CDR3 in amino acids: CASSEGAGTSGRRTKNIQYF. The CDR3 nucleotides read TGTGCCAGCAGTGAAGGGGCGGGGACTAGCGGGAGGAGAACCAAAAACATTCAGTACTTC.

The chain employs TRBV6-1 and TRBJ2-7; 15 bases map to TRBD2. Losses at the gene ends were 3 bases for V and 3 bases for J; bases not matched to a gene: 3. CDR3 length equals 16 residues. Per germline, CDR1 MNHNS and CDR2 SASEGT. The CDR3 sequence: CASSEGTSGRIYEQYF. Written as DNA, the CDR3 is TGTGCCAGCAGTGAGGGGACTAGCGGGAGGATCTACGAGCAGTACTTC.

The CDR3 nucleotides read TGTGCCAGCAGTGGATTTGTTCGGGAAAACACCGGGGAGCTGTTTTTT. Its protein is CASSGFVRENTGELFF. The chain links TRBV6-1 to TRBJ2-2; TRBD2 is a possible D gene (5 bases). Germline CDR1 reads MNHNS; CDR2 reads SASEGT. Trimming shortened V by 4 bases and J by 2 bases, and 14 bases separated the two germline ends. The CDR3 has 16 residues.